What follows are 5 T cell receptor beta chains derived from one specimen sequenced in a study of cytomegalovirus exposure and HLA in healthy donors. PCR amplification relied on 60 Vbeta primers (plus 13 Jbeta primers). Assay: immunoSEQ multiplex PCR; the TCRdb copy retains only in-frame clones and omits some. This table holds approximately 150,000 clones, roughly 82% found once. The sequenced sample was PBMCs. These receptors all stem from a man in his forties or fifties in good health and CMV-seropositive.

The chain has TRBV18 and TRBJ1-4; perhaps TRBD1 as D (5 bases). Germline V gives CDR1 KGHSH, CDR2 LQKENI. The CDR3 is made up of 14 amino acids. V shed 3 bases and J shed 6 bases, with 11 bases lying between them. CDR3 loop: CASSPSTGDEKLFF. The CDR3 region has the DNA TGTGCCAGCTCACCGAGTACAGGAGATGAAAAACTGTTTTTT.

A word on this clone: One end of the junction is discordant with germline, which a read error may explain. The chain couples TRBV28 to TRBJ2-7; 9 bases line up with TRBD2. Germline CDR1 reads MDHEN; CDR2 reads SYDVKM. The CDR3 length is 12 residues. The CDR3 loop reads CASNRGGTSPTF. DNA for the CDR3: TGTGCCAGCAACCGGGGAGGGACTAGCCCGACCTTC.

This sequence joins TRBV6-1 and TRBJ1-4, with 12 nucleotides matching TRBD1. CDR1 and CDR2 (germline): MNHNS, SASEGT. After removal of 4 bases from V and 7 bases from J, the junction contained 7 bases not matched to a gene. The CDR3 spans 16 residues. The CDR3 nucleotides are TGTGCCAGCAGTGTTACCGGGACAGGGGGCACTGAAAAACTGTTTTTT. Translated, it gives CASSVTGTGGTEKLFF.

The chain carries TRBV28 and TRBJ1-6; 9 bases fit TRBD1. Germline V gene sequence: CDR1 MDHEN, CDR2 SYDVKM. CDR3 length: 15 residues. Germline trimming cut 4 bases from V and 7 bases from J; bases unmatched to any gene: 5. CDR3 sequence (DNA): TGTGCCAGCAGTTGGTCCGGACAGGGGAATTCACCCCTCCACTTT. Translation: CASSWSGQGNSPLHF.

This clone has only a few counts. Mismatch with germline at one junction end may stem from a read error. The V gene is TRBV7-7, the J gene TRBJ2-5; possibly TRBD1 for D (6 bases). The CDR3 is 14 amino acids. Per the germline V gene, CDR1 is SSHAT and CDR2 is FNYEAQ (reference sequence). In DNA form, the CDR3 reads TGTGCTAGCAGCTTAGGCAGGGAACAGGGGACCCAGTACTTC. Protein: CASSLGREQGTQYF. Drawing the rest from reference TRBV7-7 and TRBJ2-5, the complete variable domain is GAGVSQSPRYKVTKRGQDVTLRCDPISSHATLYWYQQALGQGPEFLTYFNYEAQPDKSGLPSDRFSAERPEGSISTLTIQRTEQRDSAMYRCASSLGREQGTQYFGPGTRLLVL.